This T cell receptor (beta chain) is from a study of control samples from healthy donors and cancer patients. Per the germline V gene, CDR1 is SEHNR and CDR2 is FQNEAQ (reference sequence). The CDR3 runs 14 residues. Trimming took 4 bases from V and 7 from J; bases not matched to a gene: 5. The data were produced by immunoSEQ multiplex PCR, yet TCRdb's version contains in-frame clones alone and is incomplete. The data show about 170,000 clones, around 88% seen once. There are a few counts of this clone. Specimen: blood. The genes are TRBV7-9 and TRBJ1-4; 8 bases align to TRBD1. This clonotype was obtained from a woman aged 25-40 years in good health. The CDR3 loop is CASSWSTGGEKLFF. The CDR3 DNA reads TGTGCCAGCAGCTGGTCTACAGGGGGTGAAAAACTGTTTTTT.